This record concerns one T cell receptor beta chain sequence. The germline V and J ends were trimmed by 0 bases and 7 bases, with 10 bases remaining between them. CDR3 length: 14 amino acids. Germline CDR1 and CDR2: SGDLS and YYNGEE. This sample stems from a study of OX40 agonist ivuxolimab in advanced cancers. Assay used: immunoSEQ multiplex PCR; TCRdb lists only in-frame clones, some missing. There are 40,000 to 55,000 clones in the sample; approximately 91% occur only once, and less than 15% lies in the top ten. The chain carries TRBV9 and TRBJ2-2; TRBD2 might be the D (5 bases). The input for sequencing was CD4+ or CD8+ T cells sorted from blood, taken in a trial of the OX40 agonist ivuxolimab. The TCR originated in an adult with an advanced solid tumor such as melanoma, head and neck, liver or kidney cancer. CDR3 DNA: TGTGCCAGCAGCGTAGTCGGGGAGCTCGGGGAGCTGTTTTTT. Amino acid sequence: CASSVVGELGELFF.